Listed below are T cell receptor beta chains from one sample, sequenced in a study of vaccination effects on CD4 cells after COVID-19. TCRdb's copy holds only in-frame clones and misses some; the assay was immunoSEQ multiplex PCR. The repertoire holds about 66,000 clones, with 65% to 80% as singletons. Their antigens are not known. This specimen was CD4+ T cells from PBMCs cultured without peptide, taken after COVID-19 vaccination. The receptors stem from a human donor who received a COVID-19 vaccine. CDR3s include the opening cysteine and the closing phenylalanine or tryptophan. Only part of the rows carry a size: once, few, many, or a class if the clone is expanded.

v_call clone_size cdr3_aa
TRBV2 - CASRGAGTVTGELFF
TRBV9 - CASSVQGGGSGANVLTF
TRBV7-2 few CASSFRTGGYGYTF
TRBV4-3 few CASSHNRYLLGAFF
TRBV5-5 - CASSPEATTYNEQFF
TRBV6-6 - CASSYGQGTGNTIYF
TRBV11-2 - CASSLAPTGNYGYTF
TRBV7-2 - CASSLTGTSQHF
TRBV10-2 - CASSAVGNRETQYF
TRBV30 few CAWNKRASSSYNEQFF
TRBV5-1 - CASSLFQGTDTQYF
TRBV4-3 - CASSQTMGPNTEAFF
TRBV4-1 - CASSQATGGYNEQFF
TRBV24-1 - CATSVWGQPQHF
TRBV19 - CASSIEGVDTEAFF
TRBV19 - CASRGASTDTQYF
TRBV2 once CASSEKTTDTQYF
TRBV24-1 medium-sized CATKSSVPRPQHF
TRBV5-1 few CASSPGAGTGESQPQHF
TRBV19 - CASSLFTGMNEKLFF
TRBV6-5 - CASTYSFSTDTQYF
TRBV28 - CASGGLLNEKLFF
TRBV19 - CASTPSRLAGADTQYF
TRBV6-2/TRBV6-3 - CASSNRGQDTEAFF